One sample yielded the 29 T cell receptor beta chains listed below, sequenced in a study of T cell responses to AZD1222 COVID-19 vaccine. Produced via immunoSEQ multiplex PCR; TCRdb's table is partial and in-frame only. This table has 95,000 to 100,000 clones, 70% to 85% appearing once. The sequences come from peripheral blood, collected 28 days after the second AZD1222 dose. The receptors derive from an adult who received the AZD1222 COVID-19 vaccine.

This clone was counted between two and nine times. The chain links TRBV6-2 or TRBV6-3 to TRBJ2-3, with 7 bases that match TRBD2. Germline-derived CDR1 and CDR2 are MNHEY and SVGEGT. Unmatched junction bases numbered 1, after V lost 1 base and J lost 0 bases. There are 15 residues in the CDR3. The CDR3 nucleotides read TGTGCCAGCAGTTACTTGCGGGGGAGCACAGATACGCAGTATTTT. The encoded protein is CASSYLRGSTDTQYF.

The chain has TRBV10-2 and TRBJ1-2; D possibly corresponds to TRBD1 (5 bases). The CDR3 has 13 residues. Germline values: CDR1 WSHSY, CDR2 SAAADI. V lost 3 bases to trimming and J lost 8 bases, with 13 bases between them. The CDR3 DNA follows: TGCGCCAGCAGTGAAGCAGGGCTTGAAGGCTACACCTTC. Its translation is CASSEAGLEGYTF.

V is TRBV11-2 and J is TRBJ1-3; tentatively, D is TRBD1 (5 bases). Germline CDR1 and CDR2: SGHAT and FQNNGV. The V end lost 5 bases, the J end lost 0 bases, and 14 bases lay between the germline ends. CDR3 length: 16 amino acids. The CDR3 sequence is CASSPPGTFSGNTIYF. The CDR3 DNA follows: TGTGCCAGCAGCCCACCCGGGACTTTCTCTGGAAACACCATATATTTT.

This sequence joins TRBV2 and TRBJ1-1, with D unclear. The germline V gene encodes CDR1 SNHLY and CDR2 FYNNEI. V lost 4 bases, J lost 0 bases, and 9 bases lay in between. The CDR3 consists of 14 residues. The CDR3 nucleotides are TGTGCCAGCAGTGCCCTGACGGTGAACACTGAAGCTTTCTTT. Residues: CASSALTVNTEAFF. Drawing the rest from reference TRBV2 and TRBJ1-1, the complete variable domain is EPEVTQTPSHQVTQMGQEVILRCVPISNHLYFYWYRQILGQKVEFLVSFYNNEISEKSEIFDDQFSVERPDGSNFTLKIRSTKLEDSAMYFCASSALTVNTEAFFGQGTRLTVV.

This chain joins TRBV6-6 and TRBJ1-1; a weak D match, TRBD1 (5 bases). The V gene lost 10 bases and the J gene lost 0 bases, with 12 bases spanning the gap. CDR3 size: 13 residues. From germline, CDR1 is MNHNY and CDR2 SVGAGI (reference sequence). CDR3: CATRTGLNTEAFF. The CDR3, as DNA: TGTGCCACCCGAACAGGACTGAACACTGAAGCTTTCTTT.

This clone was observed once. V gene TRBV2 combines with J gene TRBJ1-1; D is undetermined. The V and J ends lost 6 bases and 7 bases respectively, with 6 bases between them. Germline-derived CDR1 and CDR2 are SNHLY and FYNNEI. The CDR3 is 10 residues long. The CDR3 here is CASRADEAFF. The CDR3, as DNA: TGTGCCAGCAGGGCGGATGAAGCTTTCTTT.

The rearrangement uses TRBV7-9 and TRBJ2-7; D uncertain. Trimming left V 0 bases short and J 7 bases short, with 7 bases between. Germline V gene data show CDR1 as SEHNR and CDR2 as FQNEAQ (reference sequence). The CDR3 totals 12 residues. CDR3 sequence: CASSLALREQYF. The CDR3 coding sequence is TGTGCCAGCAGCTTAGCTCTCCGGGAGCAGTACTTC.

The CDR3 DNA reads as TGTGCCAGCAGCTTCGGCAACTACGAGCAGTACTTC. Encoded protein: CASSFGNYEQYF. The rearrangement joins TRBV5-4 to TRBJ2-7; no reliable D call. The CDR3 runs 12 residues. From germline, CDR1 is SGHNT and CDR2 YYREEE (reference sequence). V lost 2 bases to trimming and J lost 3 bases, with 6 bases between them.

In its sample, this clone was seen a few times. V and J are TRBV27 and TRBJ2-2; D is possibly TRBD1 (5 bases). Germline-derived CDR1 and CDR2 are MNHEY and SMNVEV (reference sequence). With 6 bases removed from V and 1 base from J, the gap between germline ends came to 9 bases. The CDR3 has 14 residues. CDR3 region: CASSLGQNTGELFF. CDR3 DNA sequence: TGTGCCAGCAGCCTCGGACAGAACACCGGGGAGCTGTTTTTT.

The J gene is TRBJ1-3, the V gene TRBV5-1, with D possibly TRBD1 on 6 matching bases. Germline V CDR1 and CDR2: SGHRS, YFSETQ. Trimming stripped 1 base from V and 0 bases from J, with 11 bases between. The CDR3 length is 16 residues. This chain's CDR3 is CASSLSRGTSGNTIYF. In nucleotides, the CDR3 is TGCGCCAGCAGCTTGTCCAGGGGAACCTCTGGAAACACCATATATTTT.

The CDR3 loop is CATSRDLQGEPQHF. The CDR3 nucleotides are TGTGCCACCAGCAGAGATTTACAGGGAGAGCCCCAGCATTTT. J is TRBJ1-5 and V is TRBV15; the D gene is possibly TRBD1 (6 bases). Germline V gene lookup returns CDR1 LNHNV and CDR2 YYDKDF (reference sequence). With 0 bases removed from V and 8 bases from J, the gap between germline ends came to 11 bases. CDR3 length equals 14 residues.

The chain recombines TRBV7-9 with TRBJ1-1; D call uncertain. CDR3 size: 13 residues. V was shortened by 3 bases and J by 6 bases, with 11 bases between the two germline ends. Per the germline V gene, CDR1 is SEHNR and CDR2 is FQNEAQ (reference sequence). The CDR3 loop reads CASSFSVVSEAFF. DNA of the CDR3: TGTGCCAGCAGCTTTTCGGTGGTGTCTGAAGCTTTCTTT.

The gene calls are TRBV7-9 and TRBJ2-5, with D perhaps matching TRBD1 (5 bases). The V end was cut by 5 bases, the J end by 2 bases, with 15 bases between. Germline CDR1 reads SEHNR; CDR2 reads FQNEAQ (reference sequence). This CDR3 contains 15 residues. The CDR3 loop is CASSVNGHGQETQYF. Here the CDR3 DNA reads TGTGCCAGCAGCGTCAACGGACATGGGCAAGAGACCCAGTACTTC.

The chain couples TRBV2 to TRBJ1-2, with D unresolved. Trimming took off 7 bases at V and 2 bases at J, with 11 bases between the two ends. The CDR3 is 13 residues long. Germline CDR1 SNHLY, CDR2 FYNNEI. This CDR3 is CASILDGNYGYTF. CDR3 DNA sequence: TGTGCCAGCATTCTGGACGGGAACTATGGCTACACCTTC.

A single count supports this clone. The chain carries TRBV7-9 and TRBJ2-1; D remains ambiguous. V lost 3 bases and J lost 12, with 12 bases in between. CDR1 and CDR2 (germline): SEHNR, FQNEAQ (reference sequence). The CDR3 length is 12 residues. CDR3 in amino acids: CASSLNTAAQFF. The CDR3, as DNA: TGTGCCAGCAGCTTGAATACGGCAGCGCAGTTCTTC.

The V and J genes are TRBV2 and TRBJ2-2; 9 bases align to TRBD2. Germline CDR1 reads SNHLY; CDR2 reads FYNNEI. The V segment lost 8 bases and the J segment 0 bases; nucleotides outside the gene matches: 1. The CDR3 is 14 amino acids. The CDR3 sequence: CASASGANTGELFF. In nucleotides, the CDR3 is TGTGCCAGCGCTAGCGGGGCGAACACCGGGGAGCTGTTTTTT.

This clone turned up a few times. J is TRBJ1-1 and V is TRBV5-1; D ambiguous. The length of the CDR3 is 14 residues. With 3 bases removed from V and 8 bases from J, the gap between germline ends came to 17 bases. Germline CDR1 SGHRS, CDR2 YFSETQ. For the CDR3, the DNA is TGCGCCAGCAGCTGGTTGGGAGGCCATGACGAAGCTTTCTTT. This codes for CASSWLGGHDEAFF.

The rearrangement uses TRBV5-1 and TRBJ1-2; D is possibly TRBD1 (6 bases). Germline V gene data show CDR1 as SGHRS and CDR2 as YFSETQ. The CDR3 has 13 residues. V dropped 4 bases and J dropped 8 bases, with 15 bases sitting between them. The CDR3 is CASSTTGQWGYTF. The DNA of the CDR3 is TGCGCCAGCAGCACCACCGGACAGTGGGGCTACACCTTC. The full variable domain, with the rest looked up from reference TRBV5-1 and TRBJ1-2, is KAGVTQTPRYLIKTRGQQVTLSCSPISGHRSVSWYQQTPGQGLQFLFEYFSETQRNKGNFPGRFSGRQFSNSRSEMNVSTLELGDSALYLCASSTTGQWGYTFGSGTRLTVV.

CDR3 sequence: CASGLQDSGACEQYF. DNA for the CDR3: TGTGCCAGCGGACTTCAGGATAGCGGGGCTTGCGAGCAGTACTTC. The J gene is TRBJ2-7, the V gene TRBV27; 8 positions agree with TRBD2. From germline, CDR1 is MNHEY and CDR2 SMNVEV (reference sequence). V was pared by 8 bases and J by 6 bases, with 15 bases of the junction left unmatched. The CDR3 contains 15 residues.

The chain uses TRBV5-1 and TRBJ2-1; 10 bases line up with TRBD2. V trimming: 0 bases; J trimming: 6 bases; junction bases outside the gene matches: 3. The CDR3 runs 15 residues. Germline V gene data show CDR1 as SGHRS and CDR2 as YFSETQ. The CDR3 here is CASSLVAGGFNEQFF. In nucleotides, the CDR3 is TGCGCCAGCAGCTTGGTAGCGGGAGGTTTCAATGAGCAGTTCTTC.

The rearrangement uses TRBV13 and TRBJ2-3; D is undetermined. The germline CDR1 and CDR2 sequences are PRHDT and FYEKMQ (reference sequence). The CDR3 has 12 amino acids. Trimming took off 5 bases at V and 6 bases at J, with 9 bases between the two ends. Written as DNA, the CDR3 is TGTGCCAGCAGCCCCCGAAGGGATACGCAGTATTTT. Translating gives CASSPRRDTQYF.

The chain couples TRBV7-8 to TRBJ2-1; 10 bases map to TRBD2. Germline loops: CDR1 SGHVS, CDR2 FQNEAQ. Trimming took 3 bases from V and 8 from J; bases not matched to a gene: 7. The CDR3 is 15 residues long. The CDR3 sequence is CASSFRLAGDDEQFF. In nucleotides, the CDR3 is TGTGCCAGCAGCTTTCGTCTAGCGGGAGACGATGAGCAGTTCTTC.

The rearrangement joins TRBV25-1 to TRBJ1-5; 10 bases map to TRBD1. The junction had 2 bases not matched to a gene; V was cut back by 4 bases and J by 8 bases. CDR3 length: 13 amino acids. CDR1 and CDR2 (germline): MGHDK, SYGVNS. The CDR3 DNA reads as TGTGCCAGCAGTGCGACAGGGGGCAAGCCCCAGCATTTT. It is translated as CASSATGGKPQHF.

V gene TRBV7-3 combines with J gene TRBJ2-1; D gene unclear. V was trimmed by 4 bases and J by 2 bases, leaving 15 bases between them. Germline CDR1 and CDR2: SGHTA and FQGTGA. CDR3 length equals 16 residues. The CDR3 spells CASSSRHTIAYNEQFF. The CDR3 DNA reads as TGTGCCAGCAGCTCCCGGCACACTATAGCCTACAATGAGCAGTTCTTC. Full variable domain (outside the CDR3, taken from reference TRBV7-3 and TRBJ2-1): GAGVSQTPSNKVTEKGKYVELRCDPISGHTALYWYRQSLGQGPEFLIYFQGTGAADDSGLPNDRFFAVRPEGSVSTLKIQRTERGDSAVYLCASSSRHTIAYNEQFFGPGTRLTVL.

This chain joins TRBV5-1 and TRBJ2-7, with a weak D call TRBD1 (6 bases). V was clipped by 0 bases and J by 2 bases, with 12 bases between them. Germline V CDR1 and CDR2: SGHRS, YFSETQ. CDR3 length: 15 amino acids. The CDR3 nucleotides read TGCGCCAGCAGCTTGGCCGGGACACCGACCTACGAGCAGTACTTC. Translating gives CASSLAGTPTYEQYF.

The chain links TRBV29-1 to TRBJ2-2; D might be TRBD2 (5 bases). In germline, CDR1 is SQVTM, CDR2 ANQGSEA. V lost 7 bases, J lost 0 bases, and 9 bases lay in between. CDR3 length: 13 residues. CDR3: CSASGANTGELFF. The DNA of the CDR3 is TGCAGCGCTTCCGGGGCGAACACCGGGGAGCTGTTTTTT.

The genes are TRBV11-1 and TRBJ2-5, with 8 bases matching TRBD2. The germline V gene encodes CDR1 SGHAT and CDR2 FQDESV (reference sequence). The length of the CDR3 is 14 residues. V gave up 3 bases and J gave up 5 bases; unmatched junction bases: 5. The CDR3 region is CASSFAGGGETQYF. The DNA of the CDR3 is TGTGCCAGCAGCTTCGCGGGGGGCGGGGAGACCCAGTACTTC. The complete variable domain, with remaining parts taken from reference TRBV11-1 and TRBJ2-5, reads EAEVAQSPRYKITEKSQAVAFWCDPISGHATLYWYRQILGQGPELLVQFQDESVVDDSQLPKDRFSAERLKGVDSTLKIQPAELGDSAMYLCASSFAGGGETQYFGPGTRLLVL.

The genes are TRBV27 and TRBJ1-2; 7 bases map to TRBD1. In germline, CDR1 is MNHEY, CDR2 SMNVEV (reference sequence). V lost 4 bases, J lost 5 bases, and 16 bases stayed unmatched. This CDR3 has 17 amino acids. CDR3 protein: CASSSSGDRATGYGYTF. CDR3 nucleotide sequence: TGTGCCAGCAGTTCGTCCGGTGACAGGGCGACTGGGTATGGCTACACCTTC.

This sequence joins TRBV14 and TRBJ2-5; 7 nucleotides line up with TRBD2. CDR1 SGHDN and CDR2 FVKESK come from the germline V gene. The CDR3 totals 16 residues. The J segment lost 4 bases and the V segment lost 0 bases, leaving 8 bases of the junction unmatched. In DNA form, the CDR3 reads TGTGCCAGCAGCCAAGATGGACGGGGAGGGAGAGAGACCCAGTACTTC. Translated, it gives CASSQDGRGGRETQYF.